This T cell receptor beta chain was identified in a study of T-cell reconstitution after alpha-beta-depleted transplantation in children. The CDR3 extends over 14 amino acids. Germline V lookup: CDR1 MGHDK, CDR2 SYGVNS. V shed 6 bases and J shed 11 bases, with 19 bases lying between them. Unique molecular identifiers tagged the TCRbeta library. TCRdb ran MiXCR on the PCR reads and lists one entry per CDR3 protein. The sample has 450,000 to 600,000 distinct CDR3 sequences; less than 35% are singletons. This clonotype originated in a human donor who donated a stem cell graft to a child with aplastic anemia. The sample was PBMCs from the stem cell graft donor, taken from the stem cell graft. The chain carries TRBV25-1 and TRBJ1-4; D is possibly TRBD1 (6 bases). In nucleotides, the CDR3 is TGTGCCAGCAGAGGGGGGACCCTGCACGGGAAACTGTTTTTT. Its protein is CASRGGTLHGKLFF.